A selection of T cell receptor beta chains follows, all from one sample in a study of blood T cell repertoires in COVID-19. Repertoires were generated with immunoSEQ multiplex PCR, while TCRdb's copy carries only in-frame clones and drops some. Counted here are approximately 80,000 clones, 77% occurring once; the ten biggest clones make up about a tenth. Sequencing was performed on peripheral blood. Receptor source: a human donor in a cohort sampled during active COVID-19. CDR3s include the opening cysteine and the closing phenylalanine or tryptophan. The D gene is left open where the match is weak. A row's size may be missing; if present it is once, few, many or a size class.

CDR3	DNA	J	V	D	size
CASSLAGPGGTQYF	TGTGCCAGCAGCTTAGCGGGGCCCGGTGGTACGCAGTATTTT	TRBJ2-3	TRBV7-2	-	-
CASSLALGDSLLGEQYF	TGCGCCAGCAGCTTGGCCCTAGGGGACAGCCTTTTGGGCGAGCAGTACTTC	TRBJ2-7	TRBV5-1	TRBD1	-
CASLDLAKNIQYF	TGTGCCAGCCTAGATTTAGCCAAAAACATTCAGTACTTC	TRBJ2-4	TRBV6-5	-	-
CASRQGFHEQYF	TGTGCCAGCAGACAGGGGTTCCACGAGCAGTACTTC	TRBJ2-7	TRBV2	TRBD1	-
CASSFSLGQGHYGYTF	TGTGCCAGCAGTTTCTCCCTGGGGCAGGGCCACTATGGCTACACCTTC	TRBJ1-2	TRBV27	-	-
CASSLGTGEAFF	TGTGCCAGCAGCTTGGGGACAGGGGAAGCTTTCTTT	TRBJ1-1	TRBV5-6	TRBD1	-
CASSLFSGQGLNGYTF	TGTGCCAGCAGTCTGTTTTCGGGACAGGGCTTAAATGGCTACACCTTC	TRBJ1-2	TRBV27	TRBD1	-
CASSLAGGEQYF	TGTGCCAGCAGTCTGGCGGGGGGCGAGCAGTACTTC	TRBJ2-7	TRBV5-5	TRBD2	-
CASSPGTGNNSPLHF	TGTGCCAGCTCACCTGGGACAGGGAATAATTCACCCCTCCACTTT	TRBJ1-6	TRBV18	TRBD1	few
CASEQGDYGYTF	TGTGCCAGCGAGCAGGGTGACTATGGCTACACCTTC	TRBJ1-2	TRBV5-6	-	-
CASSPSPAEPLYEQYF	TGTGCCAGCAGCCCATCCCCGGCGGAGCCCTTATACGAGCAGTACTTC	TRBJ2-7	TRBV13	-	once
CASSRRGTGGREAFF	TGTGCCAGCAGCCGCCGCGGGACAGGGGGCCGGGAAGCTTTCTTT	TRBJ1-1	TRBV11-3	TRBD1	-
CASSQGSGLETQYF	TGCGCCAGCAGCCAAGGTTCGGGGTTGGAGACCCAGTACTTC	TRBJ2-5	TRBV4-1	-	-
CASSQGGQMATNEKLFF	TGTGCCAGCAGCCAAGGGGGACAGATGGCAACTAATGAAAAACTGTTTTTT	TRBJ1-4	TRBV4-2	TRBD1	-
CASSLGSPSGGNEQFF	TGTGCCAGCAGCTTGGGGAGTCCTAGCGGGGGTAATGAGCAGTTCTTC	TRBJ2-1	TRBV5-4	TRBD2	once
CASSPLEVGGNTGELFF	TGTGCCAGCTCACCGCTCGAAGTAGGGGGGAACACCGGGGAGCTGTTTTTT	TRBJ2-2	TRBV18	-	-
CASSSAGTGDEKLFF	TGTGCCAGCAGTTCCGCCGGGACAGGGGACGAAAAACTGTTTTTT	TRBJ1-4	TRBV28	TRBD1	-
CASSLGQGVYNSPLHF	TGTGCCAGCAGCTTGGGACAGGGCGTCTATAATTCACCCCTCCACTTT	TRBJ1-6	TRBV5-5	TRBD1	-
CASSRQGRSNTIYF	TGTGCCAGCAGTCGACAGGGGAGATCTAACACCATATATTTT	TRBJ1-3	TRBV2	TRBD1	few
CASSSQGHEQYF	TGTGCCAGCAGTTCACAGGGGCACGAGCAGTACTTC	TRBJ2-7	TRBV6-2/TRBV6-3	TRBD1	-
CASSQGVATNEKLFF	TGTGCCAGCAGCCAAGGAGTTGCAACTAATGAAAAACTGTTTTTT	TRBJ1-4	TRBV3-1/TRBV3-2	-	-
CASSLFGTGSYEQYF	TGCGCCAGCAGCTTGTTTGGGACAGGGTCGTACGAGCAGTACTTC	TRBJ2-7	TRBV5-1	TRBD1	-
CASSVGDRGPGNTIYF	TGTGCCAGCAGCGTAGGGGACAGGGGGCCTGGAAACACCATATATTTT	TRBJ1-3	TRBV9	TRBD1	-
CASSIDRARGYTF	TGCGCCAGCAGCATCGACAGGGCCAGAGGCTACACCTTC	TRBJ1-2	TRBV5-1	TRBD1	-
CASSRSRDTHYEQYF	TGTGCCAGCAGCCGAAGCCGGGACACTCACTACGAGCAGTACTTC	TRBJ2-7	TRBV7-9	-	once
CASSLTGGNQPQHF	TGCGCCAGCAGCTTGACAGGGGGCAATCAGCCCCAGCATTTT	TRBJ1-5	TRBV5-1	TRBD1	-
CASSISGDNGYTF	TGTGCCAGTAGTATATCAGGGGATAATGGCTACACCTTC	TRBJ1-2	TRBV19	-	-
CASSPPGQGGLYEQYF	TGTGCCAGCAGTCCGCCGGGACAGGGAGGTCTCTACGAGCAGTACTTC	TRBJ2-7	TRBV27	TRBD1	-
CSVASGGMNTEAFF	TGCAGCGTAGCATCAGGGGGTATGAACACTGAAGCTTTCTTT	TRBJ1-1	TRBV29-1	TRBD1	-
CASSPYSGANVLTF	TGTGCCAGCAGCCCATACTCTGGGGCCAACGTCCTGACTTTC	TRBJ2-6	TRBV6-2/TRBV6-3	-	-